This T cell receptor (beta chain) was captured in a study of PD-L1 blockade in urothelial cancer. Study context: Patients' atezolizumab regimen, 1,200 mg intravenously every 3 weeks, began around 2014. Bladder-origin urothelial cancer in males described about 90% of the 29 patients.

This CDR3 is 14 amino acids long. After removal of 4 bases from V and 2 bases from J, the junction contained 4 bases not matched to a gene. Germline CDR1 SGDLS, CDR2 YYNGEE. Data came from immunoSEQ multiplex PCR; TCRdb stores just in-frame clones and leaves some out. The sample holds 70,000 to 95,000 clones, roughly 90% seen once. Time point of the sample: pretreatment peripheral blood. The clonotype comes from a woman of 80 years or more with urothelial cancer. V gene TRBV9 combines with J gene TRBJ2-7; 9 bases map to TRBD2. The material sequenced was PBMCs, taken around atezolizumab (anti-PD-L1) treatment. CDR3 loop: CASSPRTSAYEQYF. In DNA, the CDR3 is TGTGCCAGCAGCCCCCGGACTAGCGCCTACGAGCAGTACTTC.